The clone carrying this T cell receptor beta chain appeared once. The antigen remains unidentified. The data derive from a study of cytomegalovirus exposure and HLA in healthy donors. The study's findings and limits: The study designated about 180 TCR beta chains cytomegalovirus-associated.

Use of 60 Vbeta and 13 Jbeta primers characterized the PCR. The repertoire was sequenced with immunoSEQ multiplex PCR; TCRdb's copy has only in-frame clones and lacks some. The table lists around 120,000 clones, 70% to 80% of them singletons. This receptor was taken from a woman aged 50 to 60 in good health and CMV-seropositive. Sequencing was carried out using PBMCs.

The CDR3 protein is CASRWTSGGRDTQYF. As DNA, the CDR3 is TGTGCCAGCAGATGGACTAGCGGGGGGCGGGATACGCAGTATTTT. The V and J genes are TRBV6-5 and TRBJ2-3; 14 positions agree with TRBD2. Per the germline V gene, CDR1 is MNHEY and CDR2 is SVGAGI. There are 15 residues in the CDR3. After removal of 6 bases from V and 6 bases from J, the junction contained 5 bases not matched to a gene.